Listed here is a single T cell receptor beta chain. Its antigen is unidentified. The source of the sample is a study of cytomegalovirus exposure and HLA in healthy donors. About the study: The 100 to 150 validation repertoires matched the 500 to 750 first-cohort repertoires in platform, a later analysis reported. The study, taken as a whole, reports: A few CMV-associated chains were confirmed in vitro to be specific for CMV antigens. Most TCR sequences showed up rarely, but some public TCRs showed up in many donors.

Germline V gene lookup returns CDR1 MNHEY and CDR2 SMNVEV (reference sequence). The trim removed 4 bases at V and 5 bases at J, leaving 7 bases unmatched. This CDR3 has 15 residues. From the approximately 120-subject validation cohort, which was separate from the roughly 670-subject first cohort, the donors were drawn. Only in-frame clones appear in the TCRdb table, and some are missing; sequencing was by immunoSEQ multiplex PCR. The sample yields roughly 90,000 clones, 80% to 95% seen once. This chain joins TRBV27 and TRBJ2-3; the match to TRBD1 covers 9 bases. The sequence was collected from a woman aged 30 to 39 in good health and CMV-seropositive. The sequenced material came from PBMCs. Written as DNA, the CDR3 is TGTGCCAGCAGTTCCTCAGGGACAGGGATAGATACGCAGTATTTT. As protein: CASSSSGTGIDTQYF.